The sequence of this T cell receptor (beta chain) was determined in a study of Ad26.COV2.S vaccination and SARS-CoV-2 variants. Study-level background: Ad26.COV2.S arm of COV1001 included the donor. Points from the study as a whole: Non-spike TCR breadth was similar in vaccine and placebo recipients.

About this clone: Its antigen remains unidentified.

Stated treatment: 15 to 20 received Ad26.COV2.S at low or high dose, single or two shots; 5 received placebo; per-sample allocation not given. Collection of samples fell on day 63 after the first vaccine or placebo injection. Adults aged 18-55 years in Boston included the donor. Libraries were prepared by immunoSEQ multiplex PCR; TCRdb keeps only in-frame clonotypes and omits some of them. The sample holds around 300,000 clones, around 89% seen once. Germline V gives CDR1 GTSNPN, CDR2 SVGIG (reference sequence). V lost 0 bases to trimming and J lost 6 bases; unmatched junction nucleotides: 8. CDR3 length: 15 residues.

This specimen was peripheral blood, taken in a trial of Ad26.COV2.S vaccine versus placebo. This TCR came from a person between 18 and 59 years old who received the Ad26.COV2.S COVID-19 vaccine or a placebo. This rearrangement joins TRBV30 to TRBJ2-1, with 7 bases matching TRBD2. The CDR3 sequence is CAWSVIGGGGNEQFF. CDR3 DNA: TGTGCCTGGAGTGTAATCGGCGGCGGGGGCAATGAGCAGTTCTTC.